Below, 5 T cell receptor beta chains from the same sample are listed, as sequenced in a study of blood T cell repertoires in COVID-19. The table came from immunoSEQ multiplex PCR; TCRdb's copy has only in-frame clones and leaves some out. The data show a few hundred thousand clones, 89% seen once. Sequencing used peripheral blood. These TCRs come from a man aged 45 to 65 with acute or convalescent COVID-19.

The chain is built from TRBV9 and TRBJ2-5; 7 bases map to TRBD2. CDR3 length: 17 residues. Per the germline V gene, CDR1 is SGDLS and CDR2 is YYNGEE. Unmatched junction bases numbered 16, after V lost 4 bases and J lost 4 bases. CDR3 bases: TGTGCCAGCAGCACCCCTGGAACTAGCGCGATTGGAGAGACCCAGTACTTC. Its translation: CASSTPGTSAIGETQYF.

The chain carries TRBV28 and TRBJ2-7; perhaps TRBD1 as D (6 bases). V was trimmed by 4 bases and J by 5 bases, leaving 24 bases between them. The CDR3 has 17 residues. Germline V gene lookup returns CDR1 MDHEN and CDR2 SYDVKM. DNA for the CDR3: TGTGCCAGCAGTTCGTACCCGGGCGGACAGTCTGTCCACGAGCAGTACTTC. Amino acid sequence: CASSSYPGGQSVHEQYF.

V usage is TRBV30 and J usage is TRBJ1-6; TRBD1 is a possible D gene (6 bases). Trimming left V 8 bases short and J 3 bases short, with 14 bases between. The CDR3 sequence is 14 residues long. CDR1 GTSNPN and CDR2 SVGIG come from the germline V gene (reference sequence). The DNA of the CDR3 is TGTGCCGGACGGAAAGGGGGCTATAATTCACCCCTCCACTTT. Residues: CAGRKGGYNSPLHF.

The V and J genes are TRBV10-3 and TRBJ1-5; a possible D gene is TRBD1 (5 bases). The ends were cut back, 3 bases at V and 2 bases at J, with 11 bases in the middle. Germline loops: CDR1 ENHRY, CDR2 SYGVKD. This CDR3 spans 15 amino acids. The CDR3 region has the DNA TGTGCCATCAGTGACGGGGGGAAGGGCAATCAGCCCCAGCATTTT. It encodes CAISDGGKGNQPQHF.

This clone appeared once. V usage is TRBV30 and J usage is TRBJ1-1; no reliable D call. V was cut by 2 bases and J by 1 base, with 5 bases left in between. This CDR3 is built from 12 residues. Germline CDR1 and CDR2: GTSNPN and SVGIG (reference sequence). The CDR3 reads CAWSHTNTEAFF. DNA of the CDR3: TGTGCCTGGAGTCACACGAACACTGAAGCTTTCTTT.